These 20 T cell receptor beta chains were all obtained from the same sample, sequenced in a study of blood T cell repertoires in COVID-19. The method was immunoSEQ multiplex PCR; TCRdb's version includes in-frame clones alone and lacks a portion of them. The sample gives 200,000 to 250,000 clones, approximately 80% of which show up once; approximately 3.6% is in the top ten. The sequenced sample was PBMCs or T cells enriched from blood (not recorded which). These receptors all stem from a woman aged 60-70 years who had recovered from COVID-19.

The chain combines TRBV21-1 with TRBJ1-3; TRBD1, the table's D call, lacks a check against the DNA. TRBV21-1 is a listed pseudogene. This CDR3 has 17 residues. CDR3 residues: CASSKLFRGPSGNTIYF. The CDR3, as DNA: TGTGCCAGCAGCAAATTGTTTAGGGGCCCCTCTGGAAACACCATATATTTT.

The chain links TRBV6-6 to TRBJ1-5, with 7 bases that match TRBD1. Trimming removed 5 bases from V and 5 bases from J; junction bases left unmatched: 9. Germline V gives CDR1 MNHNY, CDR2 SVGAGI (reference sequence). The CDR3 loop spans 15 amino acids. The CDR3 region is CASSGGQVRDQPQHF. The CDR3 DNA is TGTGCCAGCAGTGGCGGACAGGTAAGGGATCAGCCCCAGCATTTT.

The rearrangement joins TRBV19 to TRBJ1-5, with 7 positions matching TRBD1. The CDR3 has 17 amino acids. Germline trimming cut 5 bases from V and 6 bases from J; bases unmatched to any gene: 16. Germline V gives CDR1 LNHDA, CDR2 SQIVND (reference sequence). CDR3 in amino acids: CASSVRDSQISGQPQHF. In DNA form, the CDR3 reads TGTGCCAGTAGTGTCCGGGACAGCCAAATTTCGGGTCAGCCCCAGCATTTT.

V usage is TRBV7-9 and J usage is TRBJ2-3, with D maybe TRBD2 (6 bases). Trimming removed 2 bases from V and 4 bases from J, with 13 bases in between. The CDR3 is 15 residues long. The V gene's germline CDR1 is SEHNR and CDR2 FQNEAQ (reference sequence). CDR3 coding DNA: TGTGCCAGCAGCTTATTTAGGCGGGACGCAGATACGCAGTATTTT. Its translation is CASSLFRRDADTQYF. Filled out from reference TRBV7-9 and TRBJ2-3, the complete variable domain reads DTGVSQNPRHKITKRGQNVTFRCDPISEHNRLYWYRQTLGQGPEFLTYFQNEAQLEKSRLLSDRFSAERPKGSFSTLEIQRTEQGDSAMYLCASSLFRRDADTQYFGPGTRLTVL.

The chain uses TRBV2 and TRBJ2-1, with 9 bases lining up with TRBD1. Germline CDR1 reads SNHLY; CDR2 reads FYNNEI. The CDR3 loop spans 16 amino acids. V lost 6 bases and J lost 1; bases outside the gene matches: 7. For the CDR3, the DNA is TGTGCCAGCAGCCAACCCGGACAGGGGTCCTACAATGAGCAGTTCTTC. It specifies CASSQPGQGSYNEQFF.

The rearrangement joins TRBV9 to TRBJ1-1; TRBD1 aligns across 8 bases. The V gene end was trimmed by 3 bases and the J gene end by 1 base; junction bases not matched to a gene: 5. There are 15 residues in the CDR3. CDR1 and CDR2 (germline): SGDLS, YYNGEE. The CDR3 loop is CASSAQDRGNTEAFF. The CDR3 DNA is TGTGCCAGCAGCGCACAAGACAGGGGGAACACTGAAGCTTTCTTT.

This clone was seen more than once but under ten times. This chain uses TRBV6-2 or TRBV6-3 with TRBJ1-2; 8 nucleotides agree with TRBD1. There are 13 residues in the CDR3. Germline V gene sequence: CDR1 MNHEY, CDR2 SVGEGT. J lost 8 bases, V lost 6 bases, and 8 bases had no gene match. CDR3 coding DNA: TGTGCCAGCAGCCAAGACAGGGGACTAGGCTACACCTTC. Translating gives CASSQDRGLGYTF.

The table lists this clone with a few counts. The gene calls are TRBV27 and TRBJ2-2; D is perhaps TRBD2 (7 bases). V was shortened by 2 bases and J by 3 bases, with 10 bases between the two germline ends. CDR1 is MNHEY and CDR2 is SMNVEV in the germline V gene (reference sequence). The CDR3 totals 15 residues. The CDR3 loop is CASSLRGADTGELFF. CDR3 nucleotides: TGTGCCAGCAGTTTACGGGGGGCAGACACCGGGGAGCTGTTTTTT.

This clone was observed once. The genes are TRBV19 and TRBJ2-1, with D possibly matching TRBD2 (7 bases). The CDR3 has 16 amino acids. V shed 3 bases and J shed 0 bases, with 12 bases lying between them. Per germline, CDR1 LNHDA and CDR2 SQIVND (reference sequence). The CDR3 here is CASSMGGASSYNEQFF. The CDR3 DNA sequence: TGTGCCAGTAGTATGGGGGGGGCAAGCTCCTACAATGAGCAGTTCTTC.

This clone turned up a few times. The J gene is TRBJ2-2, the V gene TRBV6-1; TRBD2 matches 10 bases. The CDR3 has 18 residues. Germline CDR1 MNHNS, CDR2 SASEGT. V shed 3 bases and J 1 base; nucleotides not matched to a gene: 8. The CDR3 loop is CASSDDSGRAWNTGELFF. CDR3 DNA sequence: TGTGCCAGCAGTGACGACAGCGGGAGGGCCTGGAACACCGGGGAGCTGTTTTTT.

V gene TRBV19 combines with J gene TRBJ1-4, with 8 bases fitting TRBD1. The CDR3 has 16 residues. J was trimmed by 7 bases and V by 5 bases; bases with no gene match: 12. Looked up from germline, CDR1 is LNHDA and CDR2 is SQIVND (reference sequence). CDR3 sequence reads: CASSSPSGQAGEKLFF. Here the CDR3 DNA reads TGTGCCAGTAGTTCTCCCTCGGGACAGGCGGGTGAAAAACTGTTTTTT. The variable domain in full, with the rest retrieved from reference TRBV19 and TRBJ1-4, is DGGITQSPKYLFRKEGQNVTLSCEQNLNHDAMYWYRQDPGQGLRLIYYSQIVNDFQKGDIAEGYSVSREKKESFPLTVTSAQKNPTAFYLCASSSPSGQAGEKLFFGSGTQLSVL.

This clone occurred a few times. The J gene is TRBJ2-7, the V gene TRBV7-9; TRBD2 agrees at 10 bases. The ends lost 3 bases at V and 6 bases at J; junction bases unmatched: 5. The CDR3 covers 14 residues. The germline CDR1 and CDR2 sequences are SEHNR and FQNEAQ (reference sequence). CDR3 in DNA: TGTGCCAGCAGCTTCGGGACTAGCGTGGCCGAGCAGTACTTC. Translated: CASSFGTSVAEQYF.

The table lists this clone with a few counts. The rearrangement links TRBV13 to TRBJ1-1; 8 bases match TRBD1. Per germline, CDR1 PRHDT and CDR2 FYEKMQ (reference sequence). The CDR3 has 14 amino acids. Losses at the gene ends were 3 bases for V and 1 base for J; bases not matched to a gene: 1. The CDR3 bases are TGTGCCAGCAGCTTCGGGACAGGGAACACTGAAGCTTTCTTT. Its protein product is CASSFGTGNTEAFF.

This clone was recorded a few times. This rearrangement joins TRBV29-1 to TRBJ2-7, with D perhaps TRBD1 (6 bases). Trimming took 4 bases from V and 7 from J, leaving 17 bases between them. The CDR3 loop spans 13 amino acids. Germline-derived CDR1 and CDR2 are SQVTM and ANQGSEA. CDR3 sequence: CSVVRDISWEQYF. DNA for the CDR3: TGCAGCGTTGTCCGGGACATATCGTGGGAGCAGTACTTC.

V is TRBV2 and J is TRBJ1-5, with D possibly matching TRBD1 (5 bases). CDR1 is SNHLY, CDR2 FYNNEI, per germline. The CDR3 spans 13 residues. Trimming pared 5 bases from V and 4 bases from J, leaving 9 bases between. CDR3 loop: CASSYGGNQPQHF. The CDR3, as DNA: TGTGCCAGCAGTTACGGGGGGAATCAGCCCCAGCATTTT.

The chain is built from TRBV2 and TRBJ2-7; TRBD1 agrees at 7 bases. Per the germline V gene, CDR1 is SNHLY and CDR2 is FYNNEI. The junction had 12 bases not matched to a gene; V was cut back by 3 bases and J by 7 bases. This CDR3 comprises 15 residues. CDR3 in DNA: TGTGCCAGCAGTGATGGTTGGGAAACAGGGGCAGAGCAGTACTTC. Its protein product is CASSDGWETGAEQYF.

The rearrangement joins TRBV5-6 to TRBJ1-3; the D gene is possibly TRBD1 (6 bases). The length of the CDR3 is 15 residues. Germline CDR1 reads SGHDT; CDR2 reads YYEEEE. V lost 4 bases and J 0 bases, leaving 11 bases between the germline ends. The CDR3, as DNA: TGTGCCAGCAGCGCTGGACAGTACTCTGGAAACACCATATATTTT. It specifies CASSAGQYSGNTIYF. Combining the CDR3 with reference TRBV5-6 and TRBJ1-3 gives the whole variable domain DAGVTQSPTHLIKTRGQQVTLRCSPKSGHDTVSWYQQALGQGPQFIFQYYEEEERQRGNFPDRFSGHQFPNYSSELNVNALLLGDSALYLCASSAGQYSGNTIYFGEGSWLTVV.

This clone has more than one count but fewer than ten. V usage is TRBV5-6 and J usage is TRBJ2-7; 10 bases are a match to TRBD1. J gave up 0 bases and V 5 bases, and 17 bases lay outside the gene matches. This CDR3 has 19 residues. The germline V gene has CDR1 SGHDT and CDR2 YYEEEE. Written as DNA, the CDR3 is TGTGCCAGCAGTTCCGACCCGACAGGGGGCCGAGGAAGCTCCTACGAGCAGTACTTC. It is translated as CASSSDPTGGRGSSYEQYF.

The chain links TRBV25-1 to TRBJ2-1; 9 positions match TRBD2. Per germline, CDR1 MGHDK and CDR2 SYGVNS. The CDR3 spans 15 residues. V was pared by 1 base and J by 8 bases, with 6 bases of the junction left unmatched. CDR3 in DNA: TGTGCCAGCAGTGAATCGCTAGCGGGGCGATATGAGCAGTTCTTC. Translated: CASSESLAGRYEQFF.

V and J are TRBV2 and TRBJ2-7, with TRBD1 matching 11 bases. J gave up 4 bases and V 2 bases, and 4 bases lay outside the gene matches. This CDR3 contains 15 residues. From germline, CDR1 is SNHLY and CDR2 FYNNEI. CDR3 region: CASSERTGGGYEQYF. For the CDR3, the DNA is TGTGCCAGCAGTGAACGGACAGGGGGCGGGTACGAGCAGTACTTC.